A selection of T cell receptor beta chains follows, all from one sample in a study of T cell repertoires in cytomegalovirus infection. Using its own MiXCR run on the reads, TCRdb lists one record per CDR3 protein. The sample has some 800,000 distinct CDR3 sequences; 29% are singletons. Which antigens these TCRs recognize remains unknown. Sequencing was performed on cultured CD8+ T cells from PBMCs, taken from culture after CMV antigen stimulation. The source of these receptors is a human donor in good health (CMV status not recorded). Some clones in this sample may be carry-over from other donors' samples. Both conserved end residues are trimmed from each CDR3.

length: 16
V: TRBV10-3
CDR3: AIQGAKTGAILDDTQY

length: 12
V: TRBV6-2/TRBV6-3
CDR3: ASGYSAGNTEAF

length: 13
V: TRBV12-3/TRBV12-4
CDR3: ASSLARVVPDTQY

length: 13
V: TRBV6-1
CDR3: ASRNTVGGTEGYT

length: 11
V: TRBV7-4
CDR3: ASSVTQNENLF

length: 11
V: TRBV6-2/TRBV6-3
CDR3: ASNLNQGREQY

length: 11
V: TRBV10-3
CDR3: AITPTGYNEQF

length: 13
V: TRBV6-1
CDR3: ASSRGLAAQETQY

length: 9
V: TRBV27
CDR3: AMGGWAGYT

length: 13
V: TRBV27
CDR3: ASSLFPGANTEAF

length: 12
V: TRBV6-9
CDR3: ASSQDIYNQPQH

length: 11
V: TRBV20-1
CDR3: SATTSASYEQY

length: 10
V: TRBV7-9
CDR3: ASSSMGQPQH

length: 12
V: TRBV9
CDR3: ASSATQGRTEAF

length: 13
V: TRBV12-5
CDR3: ASGLVYRGLHEQY

length: 12
V: TRBV7-9
CDR3: ASSLNPINYGYT

length: 11
V: TRBV12-3/TRBV12-4
CDR3: ASSSDRNYGYT

length: 12
V: TRBV20-1
CDR3: SARDSRFIETQY

length: 14
V: TRBV27
CDR3: ASSWGLAGGTNEQF

length: 16
V: TRBV4-2
CDR3: ASSRNIVVSGSYNEQF

length: 12
V: TRBV6-6
CDR3: ASSSPGGSYEQY

length: 15
V: TRBV19
CDR3: ASSPWTGELGNQPQH

length: 12
V: TRBV24-1
CDR3: ATSGGGDQETQY

length: 15
V: TRBV5-1
CDR3: ASTTSGGPRSTDTQY

length: 14
V: TRBV20-1
CDR3: SARDRPAGTYNEQF

length: 12
V: TRBV10-3
CDR3: AISGGQGGQPQH

length: 15
V: TRBV7-6
CDR3: ASSLVLNRDTYNEQF

length: 12
V: TRBV19
CDR3: ASRKRGGEETQY

length: 12
V: TRBV2
CDR3: ASHITEENYGYT

length: 12
V: TRBV4-1
CDR3: ASSHPQGRETQY

length: 12
V: TRBV20-1
CDR3: SARTGAPTYEQY

length: 14
V: TRBV7-2
CDR3: ASSLERSSYNSPLH

length: 16
V: TRBV7-6
CDR3: ASSLAKVAGGLQETQY

length: 13
V: TRBV19
CDR3: ASSPSWGSGSEAF

length: 13
V: TRBV20-1
CDR3: SAERGKSQADTQY

length: 13
V: TRBV19
CDR3: ASSTAAGAPGELF

length: 13
V: TRBV4-1
CDR3: ASSHGTGDYEKLF

length: 11
V: TRBV6-5
CDR3: ASRPGQTTEAF

length: 15
V: TRBV9
CDR3: ASSEGTGGRLNYGYT

length: 13
V: TRBV14
CDR3: ASSQDSLRIYGYT

length: 12
V: TRBV14
CDR3: ASSQGTVGHEQY

length: 13
V: TRBV6-2/TRBV6-3
CDR3: ASRSGTISNQPQH

length: 16
V: TRBV6-2/TRBV6-3
CDR3: ASSYSRTGHGSNQPQH

length: 12
V: TRBV2
CDR3: ASIGQTNTGELF

length: 13
V: TRBV7-3
CDR3: ASSYGGTAPGELF

length: 13
V: TRBV5-5
CDR3: ASSTADSFTDTQY

length: 12
V: TRBV5-4
CDR3: ASNLGRGRDGYT

length: 10
V: TRBV7-2
CDR3: ASGRSNYGYT

length: 14
V: TRBV4-3
CDR3: ASSQQPRQDLGGYT

length: 15
V: TRBV2
CDR3: ASSETRGGALNTEAF

length: 14
V: TRBV28
CDR3: ASSYPWEPGANVLT

length: 16
V: TRBV6-5
CDR3: ASSYSRVGPLSNQPQH

length: 14
V: TRBV4-1
CDR3: ASSQEETGPQDTQY

length: 15
V: TRBV29-1
CDR3: SVKPSGRALRDYGYT

length: 11
V: TRBV11-2
CDR3: ASSSQDTYGYT

length: 9
V: TRBV10-3
CDR3: AISEGGEQY

length: 17
V: TRBV20-1
CDR3: SAREGTSALSLLYNEQF

length: 10
V: TRBV4-1
CDR3: ASSMDGEKLF

length: 16
V: TRBV13
CDR3: ASSPAGNRASSYNEQF

length: 13
V: TRBV6-1
CDR3: ASSERRGASDTQY